These T cell receptor beta chains were read from a single sample in a study of T-cell memory formation after mild COVID-19. TCRdb re-called the 5' RACE reads through MiXCR, storing one row per CDR3 protein. The repertoire holds roughly 220,000 distinct CDR3 sequences, with over 7.5% as singletons. The specimen was PBMCs or a T cell subset sorted from them (not recorded which). The receptors shown here come from a man younger than 30 who had mild COVID-19 (a few samples of this study predate the infection). Cell type and time point are not known. Each CDR3 is given with its conserved first and last residue. D genes are given only for firm matches. Only some rows state a clone size, as once, few, many or a class for expanded clones.

V gene,CDR3 length,clone size,J gene,D gene,CDR3 DNA,CDR3 protein
TRBV7-3,13,-,TRBJ1-1,TRBD1,TGTGCCAGCAGCTTAAACGGACAGGGCGAAGCTTTCTTT,CASSLNGQGEAFF
TRBV5-1,15,many,TRBJ2-7,-,TGCGCCAGCAGCTTGGCCTGGCTGGACTCCTACGAGCAGTACTTC,CASSLAWLDSYEQYF
TRBV10-3,15,-,TRBJ2-3,-,TGTGCCATCAGTGATTTGTCGGAAAGCACAGATACGCAGTATTTT,CAISDLSESTDTQYF
TRBV9,15,-,TRBJ2-1,-,TGTGCCAGCAGCGTAGAAGGGATCCCCTACAATGAGCAGTTCTTC,CASSVEGIPYNEQFF
TRBV24-1,12,few,TRBJ1-5,-,TGTGCCACCAGTGATCCCGATCAGCCCCAGCATTTT,CATSDPDQPQHF
TRBV24-1,15,few,TRBJ2-3,TRBD2,TGTGCCACCAGTGATTCAAGGACTAGCGCAGATACGCAGTATTTT,CATSDSRTSADTQYF
TRBV6-5,11,many,TRBJ2-3,TRBD1,TGTGCCAGCAGACAGGGGAATACGCAGTATTTT,CASRQGNTQYF
TRBV12-3/TRBV12-4,13,many,TRBJ2-2,-,TGTGCCATAAGCCACAGGAACACCGGGGAGCTGTTTTTT,CAISHRNTGELFF
TRBV27,14,few,TRBJ1-2,-,TGTGCCAGCAGTTTATATGGAGGGGGTGAGGGCTACACCTTC,CASSLYGGGEGYTF
TRBV5-1,18,many,TRBJ2-3,-,TGCGCCAGCAGCTTGGCCCTACGGACAGTCTCCACCCCAGATACGCAGTATTTT,CASSLALRTVSTPDTQYF
TRBV2,15,few,TRBJ1-1,-,TGTGCCAGCAGCCCCCGCGTGGGGGAGAGCACTGAAGCTTTCTTT,CASSPRVGESTEAFF
TRBV5-1,16,few,TRBJ2-1,-,TGCGCCAGCAGCTGGGGTGGACATCGGGCGGGGAATGAGCAGTTCTTC,CASSWGGHRAGNEQFF
TRBV6-1,13,-,TRBJ1-5,-,TGTGCCAGCAGTGAGTTCCCCAATCAGCCCCAGCATTTT,CASSEFPNQPQHF
TRBV20-1,14,-,TRBJ2-1,TRBD2,TGCAGTGCTCAATTAGCGGGGGGGTACAATGAGCAGTTCTTC,CSAQLAGGYNEQFF
TRBV18,13,few,TRBJ1-1,-,TGTGCCAGCTCACCTGGGACTGAGTTACAAGCTTTCTTT,CASSPGTELQAFF
TRBV7-9,14,-,TRBJ1-4,-,TGTGCCAGCAGCTTAACGACTGCAGTTCAAAAACTGTTTTTT,CASSLTTAVQKLFF
TRBV5-1,15,-,TRBJ2-5,-,TGCGCCAGCAGCTTGGATATAGGGGGGCGGGAGACCCAGTACTTC,CASSLDIGGRETQYF
TRBV5-6,13,few,TRBJ2-7,TRBD2,TGTGCCAGCAGCCGGCGGGGGTCCTACGAGCAGTACTTC,CASSRRGSYEQYF
TRBV10-3,12,-,TRBJ2-7,-,TGTGCCATCAGCCCGGAGGGCTACGAGCAGTACTTC,CAISPEGYEQYF
TRBV6-6,17,-,TRBJ1-2,-,TGTGCCAGCAGTTACTCGATGCCAGGGCAGGGTCGAAAGGGCTACACCTTC,CASSYSMPGQGRKGYTF
TRBV18,15,-,TRBJ2-1,TRBD1,TGTGCCAGCTTTCAGAGCCGGGGACAGAGAACTGAGCAGTTCTTC,CASFQSRGQRTEQFF
TRBV18,15,few,TRBJ2-7,-,TGTGCCAGCTCACAACCGGGGGTTTGGTCCTCCGAGCAGTACTTC,CASSQPGVWSSEQYF
TRBV29-1,12,-,TRBJ1-2,-,TGCAGCGCCTCCCAGGGTAGCTATGGCTACACCTTC,CSASQGSYGYTF
TRBV7-2,17,-,TRBJ1-1,-,TGTGCCAGCAGCCCAAGAAGCCTCAACCTATTGAACACTGAAGCTTTCTTT,CASSPRSLNLLNTEAFF
TRBV6-6,13,few,TRBJ2-1,TRBD1,TGTGCCAGCAGGCACAAACAGGGGACTGAGCAGTTCTTC,CASRHKQGTEQFF
TRBV20-1,12,-,TRBJ1-1,-,TGCAGTGCTAGAGAGGGGGCGCGGGTAGCTTTCTTT,CSAREGARVAFF
TRBV5-1,16,once,TRBJ2-5,-,TGCGCCAGCAGCTTGTTATCCGGGACACAGCAAGAGACCCAGTACTTC,CASSLLSGTQQETQYF
TRBV5-1,15,-,TRBJ1-1,TRBD1,TGCGCCAGCAGCCCCGCAGGGGGCATGAACACTGAAGCTTTCTTT,CASSPAGGMNTEAFF
TRBV7-2,15,-,TRBJ2-7,TRBD1,TGTGCCAGCAGCTTAACCGGGACAGTTAGCTACGAGCAGTACTTC,CASSLTGTVSYEQYF
TRBV9,14,-,TRBJ2-2,-,TGTGCCAGCAGCTTCGGGAGTAACACCGGGGAGCTGTTTTTT,CASSFGSNTGELFF
TRBV21-1,15,-,TRBJ2-5,-,TGTGCCAGCCCAGGAACAAGACCCCACTTAGAGACCCAGTACTTC,CASPGTRPHLETQYF
TRBV5-4,13,few,TRBJ1-1,-,TGTGCCAGCAGCTTGGAGAGCAGCCGCGAAGCTTTCTTT,CASSLESSREAFF
TRBV6-1,15,-,TRBJ1-2,-,TGTGCCAGCAGTGACACAGGCCTTTGGAGCTATGGCTACACCTTC,CASSDTGLWSYGYTF
TRBV11-2,12,-,TRBJ2-2,-,TGTGCCATCGGGGGAGGAACCGGGGAGCTGTTTTTT,CAIGGGTGELFF
TRBV6-5,17,-,TRBJ2-2,TRBD2,TGTGCCAGCAGTTACTCTAACCTAGCGGGAGAGACCGGGGAGCTGTTTTTT,CASSYSNLAGETGELFF
TRBV23-1,15,-,TRBJ2-3,-,TGCGCCAGCAGTCAAATAAGGCGGGGCACAGATACGCAGTATTTT,CASSQIRRGTDTQYF
TRBV29-1,15,many,TRBJ2-7,-,TGCAGCGTTGAAGATCCCGGGGGAAGCTCCTACGAGCAGTACTTC,CSVEDPGGSSYEQYF
TRBV4-2,17,many,TRBJ2-3,TRBD2,TGTGCCAGCAGCCAAGGAAGCGGGGGGGCCTTAGGGGATACGCAGTATTTT,CASSQGSGGALGDTQYF
TRBV5-1,15,few,TRBJ1-1,-,TGCGCCAGCAGCTGGGATGGAGGGAGGGCCACTGAAGCTTTCTTT,CASSWDGGRATEAFF
TRBV5-1,14,many,TRBJ2-7,-,TGCGCCAGCAGCTTGGGGGCAGGCTCCTACGAGCAGTACTTC,CASSLGAGSYEQYF
TRBV7-2,13,many,TRBJ2-7,-,TGTGCCAGCACCACGGGGTTGTCCTACGAGCAGTACTTC,CASTTGLSYEQYF
TRBV18,14,-,TRBJ1-2,-,TGTGCCAGCTCACCACTTGCAGGCCGCTATGGCTACACCTTC,CASSPLAGRYGYTF
TRBV5-1,16,-,TRBJ2-7,TRBD1,TGCGCCAGCAGCTTGGCCGGGGGACAGGGTGGCTACGAGCAGTACTTC,CASSLAGGQGGYEQYF
TRBV4-3,15,many,TRBJ2-1,-,TGCGCCAGCAGCCAAGGCGGGATCCCCTACAATGAGCAGTTCTTC,CASSQGGIPYNEQFF
TRBV29-1,12,many,TRBJ2-5,-,TGCAGCGTGGGGCACGTACAAGAGACCCAGTACTTC,CSVGHVQETQYF
TRBV20-1,15,-,TRBJ1-1,TRBD1,TGCAGTGCCAGGACAGGGGGCACTTTGTACACTGAAGCTTTCTTT,CSARTGGTLYTEAFF
TRBV19,12,few,TRBJ1-2,TRBD1,TGTGCCAGTCTCCGGGACAGCTCCTTCTACACCTTC,CASLRDSSFYTF
TRBV7-2,14,few,TRBJ2-3,TRBD1,TGTGCCAGCGCCCGGAAGCAGGGGGTGGATACGCAGTATTTT,CASARKQGVDTQYF
TRBV7-2,17,many,TRBJ2-7,TRBD2,TGTGCCAGCAGCCGTGTCCTAGCGGGGGCCACCCCCTACGAGCAGTACTTC,CASSRVLAGATPYEQYF
TRBV28,15,few,TRBJ2-3,-,TGTGCCAGCAGTTTATCTACCGCCCTGGGACATACGCAGTATTTT,CASSLSTALGHTQYF
TRBV12-3/TRBV12-4,15,-,TRBJ1-5,-,TGTGCCAGCAGTTTAATGCAGGGTCGCAATCAGCCCCAGCATTTT,CASSLMQGRNQPQHF
TRBV4-1,17,-,TRBJ2-5,TRBD1,TGCGCCAGCAGCCAAGGTCCAGACAGGGGGCTGATGGAGACCCAGTACTTC,CASSQGPDRGLMETQYF
TRBV2,12,-,TRBJ1-2,TRBD1,TGTGCCAGCCACAGGGGGTTTCGTGGCTACACCTTC,CASHRGFRGYTF
TRBV28,13,-,TRBJ1-6,-,TGTGCCAGCATTCCGGGCCATAATTCACCCCTCCACTTT,CASIPGHNSPLHF
TRBV24-1,13,few,TRBJ2-1,-,TGTGCCACTGGAGGGGCCCCCTACAATGAGCAGTTCTTC,CATGGAPYNEQFF
TRBV24-1,14,-,TRBJ1-2,-,TGTGCCACCAGCGCCGGGACTGAACGCTATGGCTACACCTTC,CATSAGTERYGYTF
TRBV2,13,-,TRBJ1-1,-,TGTGCCAGCAGAGGCGACGGGAACACTGAAGCTTTCTTT,CASRGDGNTEAFF
TRBV4-3,16,-,TRBJ1-2,-,TGCGCCAGCAGCCAAGATGGTGACTCTTTGGGCTATGGCTACACCTTC,CASSQDGDSLGYGYTF